This TCR beta chain was identified in a study of regulatory dendritic cells for organ transplantation (TCRdb year 2017). For the study in its entirety: Regulatory dendritic cells were generated from monocytes cultured with vitamin D3 on days 0 and 4 and IL-10 on day 4. On day 6, LPS was added to the DC cultures to test how the DCs responded to a strong maturation-inducing agent. Sorted naive and memory CD4+ and CD8+ T cells had their TCRbeta repertoires sequenced both before and after allostimulation with either regulatory or mature dendritic cells.

The germline V gene (reference sequence) provides CDR1 SEHNR and CDR2 FQNEAQ. Unmatched junction bases come to 8, with V trimmed by 4 bases and J by 4 bases. The CDR3 has 15 amino acids, counting the end cysteine and phenylalanine. The only DNA kept is the CDR3, 45 bases in frame from the first base. Sorted T cell subsets were CFSE-labeled and co-cultured for around five days with allogeneic regulatory or mature dendritic cells at a 1:10 DC:T ratio. Naive T cells were sorted as CD45RA+ and memory T cells as CD45RO+ CD4+ or CD8+ cells by FACS. T cells for TCR sequencing came from a couple of healthy control subjects. Genomic DNA was extracted with the Qiagen DNeasy Blood & Tissue Kit. A multiplexed two-step PCR with Vbeta-specific forward primers and Jbeta-specific reverse primers was used to amplify the TCRbeta CDR3 regions. Through the immunoSEQ service, the TCRbeta libraries were run on an Illumina instrument for sequencing. The original pipeline was this. IMGT annotation was used to assign V, D and J genes, and synthetic CDR3 analogues were used to correct counts for multiplex PCR bias. The immunoSEQ Analyzer calculated repertoire clonality as one minus the normalized Shannon entropy. Clonal expansion was defined by Fisher's exact test with Benjamini-Hochberg false discovery rate control, using two-tailed P<0.01. Here the immuneACCESS table is served through TCRdb, limited to in-frame sequences with V and J called. Missing clones are a known gap in these copies; in checked studies unresolved V genes cover under half, and the rest lacks a known reason. V and J calls and clone size are those listed in that table; D and trimming were worked out from the DNA. In all, the sample holds 4,000 to 5,000 clones, and 50% to 75% of those were seen once. The ten largest clones represent about 15% of the sample.

Study-level results and caveats: Only a couple of subjects were sequenced, and the authors noted considerable between-individual heterogeneity in the alloreactive memory CD8+ T cell pool. Of the resting subsets, the one holding the most alloreactive TCR clonotypes was memory CD8+ T cells. The repertoires of naive CD4+ and CD8+ T cells were highly diverse, while memory cell repertoires were less diverse, with memory CD8+ cells being the most oligoclonal. Expansion of memory CD8+ clones was induced by allostimulation in both subjects, but more limited expansion appeared to be induced by regulatory dendritic cells than by mature dendritic cells.

A remark on this clone: Its antigen specificity is not known. No per-base quality is available; no much larger clone lies one base away.

In this chain, TRBV7-9 is recombined with TRBJ1-2; a stretch of 8 junction bases matches TRBD1. Sequencing was carried out using memory CD8+ T cells from blood cultured with regulatory dendritic cells. The intended sense of this specimen's cell subset or site label: CD45RO+ memory T cells. The clonotype comes from a human donor in good health. The DNA sequence is TGTGCCAGCAGCTCTTGGACAGGGCCAATCTATGGCTACACCTTC. It specifies CASSSWTGPIYGYTF.